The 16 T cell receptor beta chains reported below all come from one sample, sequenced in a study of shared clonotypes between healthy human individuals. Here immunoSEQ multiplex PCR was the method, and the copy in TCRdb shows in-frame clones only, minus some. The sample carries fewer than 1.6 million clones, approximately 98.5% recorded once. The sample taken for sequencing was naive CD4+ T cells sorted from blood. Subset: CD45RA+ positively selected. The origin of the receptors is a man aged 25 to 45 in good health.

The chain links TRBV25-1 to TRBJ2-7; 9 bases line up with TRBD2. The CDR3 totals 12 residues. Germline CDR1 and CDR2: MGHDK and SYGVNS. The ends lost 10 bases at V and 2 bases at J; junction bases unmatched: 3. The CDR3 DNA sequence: TGTGCCACCGGGACTAGCACCTACGAGCAGTACTTC. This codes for CATGTSTYEQYF.

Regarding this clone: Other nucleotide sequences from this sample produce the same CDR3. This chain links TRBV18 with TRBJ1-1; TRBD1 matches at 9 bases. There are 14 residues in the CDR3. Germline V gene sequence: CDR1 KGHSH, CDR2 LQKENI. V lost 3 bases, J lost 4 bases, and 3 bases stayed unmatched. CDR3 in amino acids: CASSPTGGATEAFF. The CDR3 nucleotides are TGTGCCAGCTCACCGACAGGGGGGGCCACTGAAGCTTTCTTT.

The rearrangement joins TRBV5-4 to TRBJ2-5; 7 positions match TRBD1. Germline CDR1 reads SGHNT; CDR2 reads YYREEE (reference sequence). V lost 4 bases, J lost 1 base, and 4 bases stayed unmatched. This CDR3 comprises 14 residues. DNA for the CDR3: TGTGCCAGCAGCCCCGGGACAGTCCAAGAGACCCAGTACTTC. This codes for CASSPGTVQETQYF.

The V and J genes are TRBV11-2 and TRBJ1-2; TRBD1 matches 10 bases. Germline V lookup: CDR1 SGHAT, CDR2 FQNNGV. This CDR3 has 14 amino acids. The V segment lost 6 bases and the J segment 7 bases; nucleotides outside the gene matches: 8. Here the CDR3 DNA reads TGTGCCAGCAGTTTTGACAGGGGGCGGTCTGGCTACACCTTC. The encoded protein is CASSFDRGRSGYTF.

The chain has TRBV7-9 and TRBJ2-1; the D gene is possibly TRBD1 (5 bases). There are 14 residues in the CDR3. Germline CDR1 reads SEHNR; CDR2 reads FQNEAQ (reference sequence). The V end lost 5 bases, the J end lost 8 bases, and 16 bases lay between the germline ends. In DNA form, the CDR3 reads TGTGCCAGCAGCCCAAGGGGTAGCCTCTATGAGCAGTTCTTC. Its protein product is CASSPRGSLYEQFF.

Here the CDR3 DNA reads TGCGCCAGCAGCTTAGGAGGGACGGTGGTGGATGAGCAGTTCTTC. Protein product: CASSLGGTVVDEQFF. V usage is TRBV5-1 and J usage is TRBJ2-1, with D perhaps matching TRBD2 (6 bases). Germline V gene data show CDR1 as SGHRS and CDR2 as YFSETQ. Trimming took 2 bases from V and 8 from J, leaving 17 bases between them. CDR3 length: 15 residues.

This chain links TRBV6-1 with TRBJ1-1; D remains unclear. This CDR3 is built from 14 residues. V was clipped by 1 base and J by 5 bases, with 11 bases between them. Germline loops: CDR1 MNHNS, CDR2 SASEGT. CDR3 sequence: CASSEGGFGTEAFF. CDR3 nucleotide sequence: TGTGCCAGCAGTGAAGGGGGATTTGGGACTGAAGCTTTCTTT.

CDR3 sequence: CASSLAGGASNQPQHF. The CDR3, as DNA: TGTGCCAGCAGCTTAGCAGGAGGGGCCAGCAATCAGCCCCAGCATTTT. V usage is TRBV7-6 and J usage is TRBJ1-5; tentative D call: TRBD1 (5 bases). Germline CDR1 reads SGHVS; CDR2 reads FNYEAQ. The CDR3 runs to 16 residues. The ends were cut back, 0 bases at V and 1 base at J, with 10 bases in the middle.

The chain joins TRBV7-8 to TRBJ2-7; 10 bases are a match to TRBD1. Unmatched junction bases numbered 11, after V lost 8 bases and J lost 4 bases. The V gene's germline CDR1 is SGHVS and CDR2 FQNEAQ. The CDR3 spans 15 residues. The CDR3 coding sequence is TGTGCCAGCGACAAAACCGGGACAGGGGTGTACGAGCAGTACTTC. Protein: CASDKTGTGVYEQYF.

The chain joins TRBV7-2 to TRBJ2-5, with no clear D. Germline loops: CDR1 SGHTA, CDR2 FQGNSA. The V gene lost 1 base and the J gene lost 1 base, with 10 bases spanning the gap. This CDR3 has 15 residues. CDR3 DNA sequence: TGTGCCAGCAGCTTAGGGGCAGGAACCCAAGAGACCCAGTACTTC. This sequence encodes CASSLGAGTQETQYF.

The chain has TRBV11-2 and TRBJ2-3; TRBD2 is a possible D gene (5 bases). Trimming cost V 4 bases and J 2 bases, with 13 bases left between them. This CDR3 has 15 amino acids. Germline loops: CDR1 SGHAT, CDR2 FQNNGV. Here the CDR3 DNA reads TGTGCCAGCAGCTACGGGATATCACCCACAGATACGCAGTATTTT. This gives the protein CASSYGISPTDTQYF. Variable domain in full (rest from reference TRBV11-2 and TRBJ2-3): EAGVAQSPRYKIIEKRQSVAFWCNPISGHATLYWYQQILGQGPKLLIQFQNNGVVDDSQLPKDRFSAERLKGVDSTLKIQPAKLEDSAVYLCASSYGISPTDTQYFGPGTRLTVL.

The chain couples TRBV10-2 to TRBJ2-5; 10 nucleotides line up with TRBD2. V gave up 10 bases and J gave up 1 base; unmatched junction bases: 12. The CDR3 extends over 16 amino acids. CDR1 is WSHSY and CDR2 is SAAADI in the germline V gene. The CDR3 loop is CAIKVGIAGGQETQYF. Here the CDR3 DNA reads TGCGCCATAAAGGTGGGAATAGCGGGAGGCCAAGAGACCCAGTACTTC.

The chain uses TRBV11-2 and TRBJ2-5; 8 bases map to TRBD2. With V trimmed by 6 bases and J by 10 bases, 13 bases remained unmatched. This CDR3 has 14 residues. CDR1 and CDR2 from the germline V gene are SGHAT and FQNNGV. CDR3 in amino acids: CASSPDGRGISQYF. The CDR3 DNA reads TGTGCCAGCAGTCCGGACGGGAGGGGCATCAGCCAGTACTTC.

CDR3 DNA: TGTGCCAGCAGTTTATTTGGACAGGGCACTGAAGCTTTCTTT. Translated, it gives CASSLFGQGTEAFF. The J gene is TRBJ1-1, the V gene TRBV28; 8 nucleotides agree with TRBD1. Germline CDR1 reads MDHEN; CDR2 reads SYDVKM. The V gene end was trimmed by 1 base and the J gene end by 4 bases; junction bases not matched to a gene: 2. This CDR3 is built from 14 residues. The whole variable domain, filled in from reference TRBV28 and TRBJ1-1, reads DVKVTQSSRYLVKRTGEKVFLECVQDMDHENMFWYRQDPGLGLRLIYFSYDVKMKEKGDIPEGYSVSREKKERFSLILESASTNQTSMYLCASSLFGQGTEAFFGQGTRLTVV.

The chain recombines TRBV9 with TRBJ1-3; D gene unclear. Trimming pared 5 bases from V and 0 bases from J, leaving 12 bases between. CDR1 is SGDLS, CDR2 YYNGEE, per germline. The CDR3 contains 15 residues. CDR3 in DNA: TGTGCCAGCAGGGGCGTCGGGAGCTCTGGAAACACCATATATTTT. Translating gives CASRGVGSSGNTIYF. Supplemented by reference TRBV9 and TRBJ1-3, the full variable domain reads DSGVTQTPKHLITATGQRVTLRCSPRSGDLSVYWYQQSLDQGLQFLIQYYNGEERAKGNILERFSAQQFPDLHSELNLSSLELGDSALYFCASRGVGSSGNTIYFGEGSWLTVV.

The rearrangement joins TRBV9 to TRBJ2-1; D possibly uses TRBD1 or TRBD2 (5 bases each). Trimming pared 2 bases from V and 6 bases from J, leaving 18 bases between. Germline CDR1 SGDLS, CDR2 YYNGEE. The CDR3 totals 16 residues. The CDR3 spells CASSVTGDERGNEQFF. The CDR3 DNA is TGTGCCAGCAGCGTGACCGGGGATGAGAGGGGCAATGAGCAGTTCTTC.